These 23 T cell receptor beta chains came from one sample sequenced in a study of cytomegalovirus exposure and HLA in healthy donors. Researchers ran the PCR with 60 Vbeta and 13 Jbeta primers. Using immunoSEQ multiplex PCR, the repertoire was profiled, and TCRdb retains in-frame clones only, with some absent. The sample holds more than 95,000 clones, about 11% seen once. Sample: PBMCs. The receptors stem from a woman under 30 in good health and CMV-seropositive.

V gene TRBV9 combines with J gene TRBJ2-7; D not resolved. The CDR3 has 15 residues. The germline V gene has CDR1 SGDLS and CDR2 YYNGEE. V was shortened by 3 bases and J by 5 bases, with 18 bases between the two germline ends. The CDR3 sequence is CASSEDHSPSDEQYF. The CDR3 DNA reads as TGTGCCAGCAGCGAAGACCATAGCCCCTCAGACGAGCAGTACTTC.

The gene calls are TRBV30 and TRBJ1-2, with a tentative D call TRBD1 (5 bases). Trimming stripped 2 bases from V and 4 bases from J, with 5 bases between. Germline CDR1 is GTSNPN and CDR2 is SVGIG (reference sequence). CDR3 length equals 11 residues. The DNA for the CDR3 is TGTGCCTGGAGTAGGGGCTATGGCTACACCTTC. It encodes CAWSRGYGYTF.

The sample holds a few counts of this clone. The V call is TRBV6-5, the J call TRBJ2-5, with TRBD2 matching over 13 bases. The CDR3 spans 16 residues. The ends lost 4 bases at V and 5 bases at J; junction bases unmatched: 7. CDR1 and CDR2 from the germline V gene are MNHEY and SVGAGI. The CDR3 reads CASSSGLAGVLETQYF. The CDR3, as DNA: TGTGCCAGCAGTTCCGGACTAGCGGGAGTCCTGGAGACCCAGTACTTC.

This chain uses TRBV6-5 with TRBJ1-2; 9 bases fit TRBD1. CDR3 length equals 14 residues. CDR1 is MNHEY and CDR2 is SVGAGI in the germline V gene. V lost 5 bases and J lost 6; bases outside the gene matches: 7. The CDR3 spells CASSTRQGVDGYTF. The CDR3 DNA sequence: TGTGCCAGCAGTACTAGACAGGGGGTGGATGGCTACACCTTC.

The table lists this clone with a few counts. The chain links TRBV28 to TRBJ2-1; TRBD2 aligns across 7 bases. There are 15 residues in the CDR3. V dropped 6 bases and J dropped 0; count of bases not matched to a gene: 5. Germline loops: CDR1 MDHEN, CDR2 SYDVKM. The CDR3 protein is CASSPSGTSYNEQFF. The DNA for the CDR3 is TGTGCCAGCAGCCCCAGCGGGACCTCCTACAATGAGCAGTTCTTC. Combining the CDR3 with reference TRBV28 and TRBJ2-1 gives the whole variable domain DVKVTQSSRYLVKRTGEKVFLECVQDMDHENMFWYRQDPGLGLRLIYFSYDVKMKEKGDIPEGYSVSREKKERFSLILESASTNQTSMYLCASSPSGTSYNEQFFGPGTRLTVL.

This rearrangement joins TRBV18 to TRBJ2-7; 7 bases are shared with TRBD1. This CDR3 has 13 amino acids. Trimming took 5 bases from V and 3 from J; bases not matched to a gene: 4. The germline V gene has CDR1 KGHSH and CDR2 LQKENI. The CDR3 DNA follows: TGTGCCAGCTCAGAACAGGGGATCTACGAGCAGTACTTC. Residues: CASSEQGIYEQYF.

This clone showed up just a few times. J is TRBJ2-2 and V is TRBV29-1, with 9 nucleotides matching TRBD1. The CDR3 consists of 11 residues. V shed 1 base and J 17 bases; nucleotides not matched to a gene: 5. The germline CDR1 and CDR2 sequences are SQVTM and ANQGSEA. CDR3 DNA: TGCAGCGTTGAAGGGGGGACAGGGCAATTTTTT. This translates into CSVEGGTGQFF.

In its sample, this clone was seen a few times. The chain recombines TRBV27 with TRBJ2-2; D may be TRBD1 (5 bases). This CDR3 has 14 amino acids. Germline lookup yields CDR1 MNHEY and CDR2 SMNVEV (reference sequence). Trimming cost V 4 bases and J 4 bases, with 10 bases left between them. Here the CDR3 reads CASSSGHSTGELFF. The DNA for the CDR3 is TGTGCCAGCAGTTCCGGACACTCCACCGGGGAGCTGTTTTTT.

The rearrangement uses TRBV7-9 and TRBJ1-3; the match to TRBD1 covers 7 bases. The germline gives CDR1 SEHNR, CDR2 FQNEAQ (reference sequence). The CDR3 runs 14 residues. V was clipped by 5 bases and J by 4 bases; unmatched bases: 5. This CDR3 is CASSPGQIGNTIYF. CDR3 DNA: TGTGCCAGCAGCCCGGGACAGATAGGAAACACCATATATTTT.

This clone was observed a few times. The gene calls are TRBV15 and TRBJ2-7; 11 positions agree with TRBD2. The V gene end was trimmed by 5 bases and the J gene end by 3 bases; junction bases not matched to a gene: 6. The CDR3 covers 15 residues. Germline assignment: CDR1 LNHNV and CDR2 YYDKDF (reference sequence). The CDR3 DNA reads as TGTGCCACCAGCCGAGGGACTAGCGGAGACTACGAGCAGTACTTC. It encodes CATSRGTSGDYEQYF.

CDR3 residues: CASSSGQGVPLLNEQFF. The CDR3 DNA reads TGTGCCAGCAGTTCGGGACAGGGGGTTCCTCTTTTGAATGAGCAGTTCTTC. The chain has TRBV28 and TRBJ2-1, with 11 bases matching TRBD1. Trimming cost V 4 bases and J 7 bases; bases outside gene matches: 12. The CDR3 runs 17 residues. Germline V gives CDR1 MDHEN, CDR2 SYDVKM.

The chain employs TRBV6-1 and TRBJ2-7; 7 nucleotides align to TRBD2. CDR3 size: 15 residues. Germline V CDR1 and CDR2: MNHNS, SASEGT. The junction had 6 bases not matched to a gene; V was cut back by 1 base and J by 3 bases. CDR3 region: CASSEEPPGGYEQYF. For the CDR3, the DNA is TGTGCCAGCAGTGAAGAACCCCCGGGGGGCTACGAGCAGTACTTC.

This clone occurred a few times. CDR3 sequence reads: CASRARGLAYEQYF. Here the CDR3 DNA reads TGTGCCAGCAGAGCCAGGGGCCTGGCCTACGAGCAGTACTTC. The chain has TRBV27 and TRBJ2-7, with D maybe TRBD1 (6 bases). The CDR3 has 14 amino acids. Germline CDR1 MNHEY, CDR2 SMNVEV (reference sequence). V lost 6 bases, J lost 2 bases, and 14 bases lay in between.

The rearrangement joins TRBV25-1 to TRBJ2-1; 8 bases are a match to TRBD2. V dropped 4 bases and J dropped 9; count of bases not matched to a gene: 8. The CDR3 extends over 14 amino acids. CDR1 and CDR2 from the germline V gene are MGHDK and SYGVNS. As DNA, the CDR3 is TGTGCCAGCAGTGTAGGACGGGAGGGACGTGAGCAGTTCTTC. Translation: CASSVGREGREQFF.

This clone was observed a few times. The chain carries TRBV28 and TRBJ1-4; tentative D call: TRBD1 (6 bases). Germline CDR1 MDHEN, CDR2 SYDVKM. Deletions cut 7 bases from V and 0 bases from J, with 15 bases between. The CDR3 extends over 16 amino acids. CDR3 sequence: CASNTPDSSTNEKLFF. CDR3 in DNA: TGTGCCAGCAATACCCCGGACAGCTCAACTAATGAAAAACTGTTTTTT.

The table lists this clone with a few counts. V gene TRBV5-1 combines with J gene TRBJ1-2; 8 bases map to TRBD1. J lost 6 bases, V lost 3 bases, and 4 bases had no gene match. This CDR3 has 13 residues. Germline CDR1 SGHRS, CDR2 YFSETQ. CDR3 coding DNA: TGCGCCAGCAGCTCCACAGGGGGAGATGGCTACACCTTC. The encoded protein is CASSSTGGDGYTF.

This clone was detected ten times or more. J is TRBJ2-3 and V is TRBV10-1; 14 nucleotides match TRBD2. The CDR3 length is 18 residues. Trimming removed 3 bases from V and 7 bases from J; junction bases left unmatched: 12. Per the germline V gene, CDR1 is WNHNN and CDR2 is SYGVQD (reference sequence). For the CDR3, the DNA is TGCGCCAGCAGTGATCGGACTAGCGGGAGGAGTCATCTAAATACGCAGTATTTT. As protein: CASSDRTSGRSHLNTQYF.

Here the CDR3 reads CASSAGTGGTQPQHF. Written as DNA, the CDR3 is TGTGCCAGTAGCGCCGGGACAGGGGGCACTCAGCCCCAGCATTTT. This chain joins TRBV19 and TRBJ1-5; 12 nucleotides match TRBD1. The CDR3 runs 15 residues. The trim removed 6 bases at V and 6 bases at J, leaving 6 bases unmatched. From germline, CDR1 is LNHDA and CDR2 SQIVND (reference sequence).

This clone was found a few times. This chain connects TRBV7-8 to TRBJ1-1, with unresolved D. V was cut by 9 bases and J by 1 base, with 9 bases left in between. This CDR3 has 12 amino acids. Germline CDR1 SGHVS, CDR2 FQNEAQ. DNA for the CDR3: TGTGCCAGTGTGGCGGGGAACACTGAAGCTTTCTTT. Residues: CASVAGNTEAFF.

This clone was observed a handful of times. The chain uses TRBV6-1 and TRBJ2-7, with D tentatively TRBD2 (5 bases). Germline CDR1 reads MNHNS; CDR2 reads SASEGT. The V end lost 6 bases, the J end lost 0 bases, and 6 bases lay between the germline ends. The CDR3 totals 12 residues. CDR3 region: CASSGDSYEQYF. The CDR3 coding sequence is TGTGCCAGCAGCGGGGACTCCTACGAGCAGTACTTC.

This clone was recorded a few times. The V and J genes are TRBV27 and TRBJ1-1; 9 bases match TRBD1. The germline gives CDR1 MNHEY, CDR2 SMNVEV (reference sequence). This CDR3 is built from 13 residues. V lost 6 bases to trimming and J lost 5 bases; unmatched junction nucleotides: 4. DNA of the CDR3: TGTGCCAGCAGCCAAGGGACAGGGACTGAAGCTTTCTTT. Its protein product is CASSQGTGTEAFF.

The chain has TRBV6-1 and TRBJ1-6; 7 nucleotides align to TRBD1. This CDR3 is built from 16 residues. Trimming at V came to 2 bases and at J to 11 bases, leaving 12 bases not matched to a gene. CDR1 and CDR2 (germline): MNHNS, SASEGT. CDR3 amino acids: CASSEMRGRGQTPLHF. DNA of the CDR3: TGTGCCAGCAGTGAAATGAGGGGAAGGGGGCAAACACCCCTCCACTTT.

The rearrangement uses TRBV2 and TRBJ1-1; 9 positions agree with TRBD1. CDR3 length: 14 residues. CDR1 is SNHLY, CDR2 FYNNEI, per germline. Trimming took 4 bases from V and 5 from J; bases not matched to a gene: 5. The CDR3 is CASSGRTGETEAFF. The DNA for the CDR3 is TGTGCCAGCAGTGGCCGGACAGGGGAGACTGAAGCTTTCTTT.